The TCR beta chain described here comes from a study of blood T cell repertoires in COVID-19. Study-wide context: Italy, Spain and the United States were the sources of the convalescent and acute COVID-19 samples. T cells, B-cell-depleted T cells, or PBMCs supplied cDNA or gDNA.

TCRdb keeps only in-frame clones here, not all; method: immunoSEQ multiplex PCR. Among approximately 86,000 clones listed, about 88% were seen once. The CDR3 sequence is 16 residues long. Germline loops: CDR1 LNHDA, CDR2 SQIVND (reference sequence). Trimming at V came to 3 bases and at J to 2 bases, leaving 8 bases not matched to a gene. The sample consisted of peripheral blood. The rearrangement joins TRBV19 to TRBJ2-3, with TRBD2 matching 7 bases. The TCR sequence derives from a man in his fifties or sixties with acute or convalescent COVID-19. CDR3 residues: CASSMGGDHLTDTQYF. CDR3 DNA sequence: TGTGCCAGTAGTATGGGGGGGGACCACCTCACAGATACGCAGTATTTT.